The source of this T cell receptor beta chain is a study of Tregs in tolerant kidney transplant recipients. There are 15 residues in the CDR3. V was clipped by 4 bases and J by 3 bases, with 15 bases between them. The germline CDR1 and CDR2 sequences are SGHVS and FNYEAQ. The assay was immunoSEQ multiplex PCR, and TCRdb's table has in-frame clones only and misses some. This sample contains 11,000 to 15,000 clones. Recipients received nonmyeloablative bone marrow transplants from related graft donors, with transient mixed chimerism. Points on this clone: Read sequence stops 3 residues before the CDR3 end, and the germline J gene provides the missing end.

The V gene is TRBV7-6, the J gene TRBJ1-1; the D gene is possibly TRBD1 (5 bases). The TCR originated in a human patient who received a combined kidney and bone marrow transplant. Part of the T cell pool may stem from the graft donor. The source was CD8+ T cells from blood (PBMCs), collected 6 months after the transplant. CDR3 bases read: TGTGCCAGCAGCTCTAGCCCCGGGGGGTACACTGAA. Amino acid sequence: CASSSSPGGYTE. The entire CDR3 sequence reads CASSSSPGGYTEAFF.